Detailed here is one T cell receptor (beta chain). One entry per CDR3 protein results from TCRdb running MiXCR on the reads. The table includes more than 500,000 distinct CDR3 sequences, 16% detected once. The length of the CDR3 is 16 residues. V lost 7 bases and J lost 0, with 13 bases in between. The data originate from a study of T cell repertoires in cytomegalovirus infection. Overall study: CMV infection and matching HLA type were both indicated by public TCR beta signatures.

The TCR originated in a human donor in good health (CMV status not recorded). Some clones in this sample may be carry-over from other donors' samples. This chain links TRBV12-3 or TRBV12-4 with TRBJ1-6; D uncertain. The source material was CD8+ T cells from PBMCs. The CDR3 spells CASTLGPYSYNSPLHF. Written as DNA, the CDR3 is TGTGCCAGCACCCTCGGGCCCTACTCCTATAATTCACCCCTCCACTTT.